Presented here are 27 T cell receptor beta chains from one specimen sequenced in a study of blood T cell repertoires in COVID-19. Some clones are missing from TCRdb's copy, which holds only in-frame ones; the method was immunoSEQ multiplex PCR. Of 170,000 or so clones in the sample, approximately 89% were seen once. The sequencing input was PBMCs or T cells enriched from blood (not recorded which). The receptor set was obtained from a man in his forties who had recovered from COVID-19.

The chain has TRBV5-4 and TRBJ2-2, with D possibly TRBD2 on 5 matching bases. This CDR3 region has 15 residues. Trimming took off 6 bases at V and 0 bases at J, with 12 bases between the two ends. In germline, CDR1 is SGHNT, CDR2 YYREEE (reference sequence). The DNA for the CDR3 is TGTGCCAGCACCACGGCCGGGGCGAACACCGGGGAGCTGTTTTTT. Translation gives CASTTAGANTGELFF. Full variable domain (outside the CDR3, taken from reference TRBV5-4 and TRBJ2-2): ETGVTQSPTHLIKTRGQQVTLRCSSQSGHNTVSWYQQALGQGPQFIFQYYREEENGRGNFPPRFSGLQFPNYSSELNVNALELDDSALYLCASTTAGANTGELFFGEGSRLTVL.

DNA of the CDR3: TGTGCCAGCAGGGCCGGGACAGGTTACAATGAGCAGTTCTTC. It is translated as CASRAGTGYNEQFF. The gene calls are TRBV3-1 (or the pseudogene TRBV3-2) and TRBJ2-1, with 8 bases matching TRBD1. The V gene end was trimmed by 6 bases and the J gene end by 4 bases; junction bases not matched to a gene: 5. Germline CDR1 is LGHDT and CDR2 is YNNKEL (reference sequence). The CDR3 has 14 residues.

The chain uses TRBV27 and TRBJ1-2; D remains ambiguous. The CDR3 spans 13 residues. V was trimmed by 3 bases and J by 5 bases, leaving 10 bases between them. Germline V gene data show CDR1 as MNHEY and CDR2 as SMNVEV (reference sequence). The DNA for the CDR3 is TGTGCCAGCAGTTTTCAAGGAGGATATGGCTACACCTTC. Amino acid sequence: CASSFQGGYGYTF.

This clone was detected only once. The gene calls are TRBV6-1 and TRBJ2-5; the D gene is possibly TRBD2 (6 bases). Germline CDR1 MNHNS, CDR2 SASEGT. There are 14 residues in the CDR3. The V gene lost 1 base and the J gene lost 5 bases, with 11 bases spanning the gap. The CDR3 sequence: CASSEGSGEETQYF. The CDR3 coding sequence is TGTGCCAGCAGTGAAGGTTCGGGGGAGGAGACCCAGTACTTC.

The chain has TRBV19 and TRBJ1-6, with D maybe TRBD1 (5 bases). The CDR3 sequence is 15 residues long. V lost 6 bases, J lost 7 bases, and 16 bases lay in between. In germline, CDR1 is LNHDA, CDR2 SQIVND (reference sequence). CDR3 sequence (DNA): TGTGCCAGTAGGACCAGGGCGCCTTCAAATTCACCCCTCCACTTT. Residues: CASRTRAPSNSPLHF.

The J gene is TRBJ2-2, the V gene TRBV13; D is undetermined. CDR1 and CDR2 (germline): PRHDT, FYEKMQ (reference sequence). Trimming cost V 0 bases and J 6 bases, with 8 bases left between them. The CDR3 loop spans 14 amino acids. CDR3 coding DNA: TGTGCCAGCAGCTTAGGCGCCGCGGCCGGGGAGCTGTTTTTT. Protein: CASSLGAAAGELFF.

The chain joins TRBV11-2 to TRBJ1-5, with D possibly being TRBD1 (6 bases). CDR1 and CDR2 from the germline V gene are SGHAT and FQNNGV. The CDR3 runs 15 residues. Trimming left V 5 bases short and J 0 bases short, with 11 bases between. The CDR3 DNA sequence: TGTGCCAGCAGCCCTCAGACAGGTAGCAATCAGCCCCAGCATTTT. Translated: CASSPQTGSNQPQHF.

The chain is built from TRBV10-3 and TRBJ1-2; the match to TRBD1 covers 10 bases. CDR1 and CDR2 (germline): ENHRY, SYGVKD. The CDR3 is 15 residues long. V trimming: 2 bases; J trimming: 7 bases; junction bases outside the gene matches: 7. In nucleotides, the CDR3 is TGTGCCATCAGTGAGCGGGGTGACAGGGGGCTTGGCTACACCTTC. It yields the protein CAISERGDRGLGYTF.

In the case of this clone: The sample holds other DNA sequences that translate to the same CDR3. The rearrangement uses TRBV27 and TRBJ1-1, with 7 bases that match TRBD1. With 7 bases clipped from V and 1 base from J, the junction kept 6 bases outside the gene matches. Germline-derived CDR1 and CDR2 are MNHEY and SMNVEV (reference sequence). The CDR3 contains 14 residues. The CDR3 reads CASNRQGPNTEAFF. DNA of the CDR3: TGTGCCAGCAACAGACAGGGCCCGAACACTGAAGCTTTCTTT.

CDR3 sequence reads: CASRPSGGSGNTIYF. CDR3 DNA sequence: TGTGCCAGCAGACCTTCGGGGGGCTCTGGAAACACCATATATTTT. The rearrangement links TRBV28 to TRBJ1-3, with a tentative D call TRBD1 (5 bases). This CDR3 has 15 amino acids. Germline CDR1 is MDHEN and CDR2 is SYDVKM. V was cut by 6 bases and J by 0 bases, with 12 bases left in between.

The V and J genes are TRBV9 and TRBJ2-5, with TRBD2 matching 9 bases. The CDR3 is made up of 15 amino acids. The V and J ends lost 3 bases and 7 bases, in that order; junction bases with no gene match: 10. Germline assignment: CDR1 SGDLS and CDR2 YYNGEE. The CDR3 protein is CASSGGSGRGGTQYF. CDR3 sequence (DNA): TGTGCCAGCAGCGGTGGTAGCGGGAGAGGGGGGACCCAGTACTTC.

The chain carries TRBV5-4 and TRBJ1-4; TRBD1 might be the D (5 bases). The CDR3 spans 12 residues. With 4 bases removed from V and 8 bases from J, the gap between germline ends came to 9 bases. The germline CDR1 and CDR2 sequences are SGHNT and YYREEE (reference sequence). The CDR3 nucleotides are TGTGCCAGCAGCGGGGAGGGGGAAAAACTGTTTTTT. Protein sequence: CASSGEGEKLFF.

The chain has TRBV13 and TRBJ2-5, with D perhaps TRBD2 (5 bases). CDR3 length equals 13 residues. CDR1 PRHDT and CDR2 FYEKMQ come from the germline V gene (reference sequence). V was clipped by 4 bases and J by 1 base, with 7 bases between them. CDR3 amino acids: CASSSLVQETQYF. In DNA form, the CDR3 reads TGTGCCAGCAGCTCACTAGTCCAAGAGACCCAGTACTTC.

V gene TRBV5-1 combines with J gene TRBJ2-7; a weak D match, TRBD2 (6 bases). There are 15 residues in the CDR3. Germline V gene lookup returns CDR1 SGHRS and CDR2 YFSETQ. V was clipped by 3 bases and J by 3 bases, with 16 bases between them. The CDR3 coding sequence is TGCGCCAGCAGCTCGAGGACGTACGGGGGCTACGAGCAGTACTTC. Translating it yields CASSSRTYGGYEQYF.

V gene TRBV9 combines with J gene TRBJ2-2; 7 positions agree with TRBD2. Germline-derived CDR1 and CDR2 are SGDLS and YYNGEE. This CDR3 is built from 15 residues. J lost 4 bases, V lost 0 bases, and 3 bases had no gene match. The CDR3 DNA sequence: TGTGCCAGCAGCGTAGCGGCGGGAGTCACCGGGGAGCTGTTTTTT. This encodes CASSVAAGVTGELFF.

The gene calls are TRBV24-1 and TRBJ1-1; D uncertain. The CDR3 extends over 12 amino acids. Germline V lookup: CDR1 KGHDR, CDR2 SFDVKD. V lost 2 bases to trimming and J lost 2 bases, with 2 bases between them. For the CDR3, the DNA is TGTGCCACCAGTGATTCTAACACTGAAGCTTTCTTT. Amino acid sequence: CATSDSNTEAFF.

This chain joins TRBV20-1 and TRBJ1-2, with 8 bases fitting TRBD1. V lost 3 bases and J lost 5; bases outside the gene matches: 11. CDR1 DFQATT and CDR2 SNEGSKA come from the germline V gene (reference sequence). The CDR3 sequence is 15 residues long. CDR3 coding DNA: TGCAGTGCTAGTATAACGGGACAGGTCTTTTATGGCTACACCTTC. Amino acids: CSASITGQVFYGYTF.

This chain uses TRBV28 with TRBJ2-1; D perhaps matches TRBD2 (5 bases). V lost 3 bases, J lost 3 bases, and 15 bases lay in between. In germline, CDR1 is MDHEN, CDR2 SYDVKM. This CDR3 is 16 amino acids long. This CDR3 reads CASSFRRGSLYNEQFF. CDR3 coding DNA: TGTGCCAGCAGTTTCCGGCGAGGGAGCCTCTACAATGAGCAGTTCTTC.

The chain joins TRBV18 to TRBJ2-5, with TRBD2 matching 7 bases. Germline CDR1 is KGHSH and CDR2 is LQKENI. This CDR3 is 16 amino acids long. The J segment lost 4 bases and the V segment lost 3 bases, leaving 11 bases of the junction unmatched. The CDR3 coding sequence is TGTGCCAGCTCACCTGGAAGACAAGGGAGGGGAGAGACCCAGTACTTC. Protein product: CASSPGRQGRGETQYF.

The CDR3 reads CASSFTSGASLYGYTF. CDR3 nucleotides: TGTGCCAGCAGCTTTACCTCTGGGGCGTCCCTCTATGGCTACACCTTC. J is TRBJ1-2 and V is TRBV7-2; weak D call: TRBD1 (5 bases). Germline V gene data show CDR1 as SGHTA and CDR2 as FQGNSA. V dropped 3 bases and J dropped 4 bases, with 18 bases sitting between them. This CDR3 has 16 residues.

The rearrangement links TRBV5-1 to TRBJ2-1; D remains ambiguous. The CDR3 has 14 amino acids. CDR1 is SGHRS and CDR2 is YFSETQ in the germline V gene. Trimming stripped 2 bases from V and 5 bases from J, with 11 bases between. CDR3 DNA: TGCGCCAGCAGCTTAGCTGCCGCCCACAATGAGCAGTTCTTC. Its translation: CASSLAAAHNEQFF.

This chain uses TRBV5-8 with TRBJ1-2; the match to TRBD1 covers 10 bases. Germline values: CDR1 SGHTS, CDR2 YDEGEE. V was pared by 4 bases and J by 2 bases, with 2 bases of the junction left unmatched. The CDR3 consists of 14 residues. CDR3 region: CASSRGQGNYGYTF. In nucleotides, the CDR3 is TGTGCCAGCAGCCGGGGACAGGGGAACTATGGCTACACCTTC.

V usage is TRBV3-1 (or the pseudogene TRBV3-2) and J usage is TRBJ1-1; no clear D. This CDR3 has 15 residues. The germline CDR1 and CDR2 sequences are LGHDT and YNNKEL (reference sequence). V shed 1 base and J shed 4 bases, with 13 bases lying between them. The CDR3: CASSQGTLHLTEAFF. As DNA, the CDR3 is TGTGCCAGCAGCCAAGGGACTCTCCACCTCACTGAAGCTTTCTTT.

This chain joins TRBV2 and TRBJ1-2; no definite D call. The CDR3 extends over 13 amino acids. Germline V CDR1 and CDR2: SNHLY, FYNNEI. V was pared by 10 bases and J by 8 bases, with 20 bases between. CDR3 protein: CATSDGAWEGYTF. CDR3 DNA: TGTGCCACCTCGGACGGCGCGTGGGAGGGCTACACCTTC. Complete variable domain (other parts from reference TRBV2 and TRBJ1-2): EPEVTQTPSHQVTQMGQEVILRCVPISNHLYFYWYRQILGQKVEFLVSFYNNEISEKSEIFDDQFSVERPDGSNFTLKIRSTKLEDSAMYFCATSDGAWEGYTFGSGTRLTVV.

In its sample, this clone was seen a few times. The chain couples TRBV4-2 to TRBJ1-2; D remains ambiguous. Germline values: CDR1 LGHNA, CDR2 YNFKEQ. The CDR3 is 15 amino acids. Trimming took off 0 bases at V and 3 bases at J, with 11 bases between the two ends. CDR3 DNA: TGTGCCAGCAGCCAAGAAATTCTCGGAGACTATGGCTACACCTTC. It translates to CASSQEILGDYGYTF.

This rearrangement joins TRBV7-9 to TRBJ1-2; 8 bases match TRBD1. The trim removed 7 bases at V and 6 bases at J, leaving 7 bases unmatched. Germline-derived CDR1 and CDR2 are SEHNR and FQNEAQ (reference sequence). This CDR3 region has 13 residues. The CDR3 nucleotides read TGTGCCAGCATCCCCTGGACAGGGCATGGCTACACCTTC. This codes for CASIPWTGHGYTF.

The chain couples TRBV27 to TRBJ2-7; 7 nucleotides line up with TRBD2. The CDR3 is 15 amino acids. The germline CDR1 and CDR2 sequences are MNHEY and SMNVEV (reference sequence). Trimming cost V 8 bases and J 0 bases; bases outside gene matches: 10. The CDR3 DNA sequence: TGTGCCAGCTCTACTCCTAGCGGTATCTCCTACGAGCAGTACTTC. Amino acid sequence: CASSTPSGISYEQYF.